This T cell receptor beta chain was captured in a study of patients and donors after allogeneic stem cell transplantation. V shed 7 bases and J shed 5 bases, with 28 bases lying between them. This CDR3 contains 17 residues. Germline lookup yields CDR1 SQVTM and CDR2 ANQGSEA. TCRdb ran MiXCR on the RT-PCR reads and lists one entry per CDR3 protein. The sample shows under 200,000 distinct CDR3 sequences, nearly 25% of them seen only once. This chain joins TRBV29-1 and TRBJ2-3; the D gene is possibly TRBD1 (6 bases). This sequence was found in a human donor who was either an allogeneic HSCT recipient or a stem cell or donor lymphocyte infusion donor (not recorded which). It is not recorded whose cells these are; they may come from a transplant donor. Sequences were obtained from blood, either unsorted or a sorted T cell fraction (not recorded which). The CDR3 nucleotides read TGCAGCGCCCGGACAGTCCTCGCCGATAAAGGGGGAGATACGCAGTATTTT. Translated: CSARTVLADKGGDTQYF.